The 11 T cell receptor beta chains below all came from one sample that was sequenced in a study of blood T cells in healthy people across ages. Then a second PCR, running roughly 6 to 11 cycles, was carried out with a sample-barcoded 5' primer and a J-beta primer mix. TCRdb processed the 5' RACE reads anew with MiXCR; each CDR3 protein has one entry. The top ten clones hold roughly 8% of a sample with 1.5 million to 2 million distinct CDR3 sequences, 28% of them seen once. The sample was blood. Every receptor here comes from a woman aged 25 to 45 in good health.

Worth noting for this clonotype: At one of its ends the junction is not consistent with the germline gene, which may arise from a read error. The chain has TRBV3-1 and TRBJ1-5; TRBD1 matches at 8 bases. This CDR3 comprises 16 residues. Germline CDR1 LGHDT, CDR2 YNNKEL (reference sequence). In nucleotides, the CDR3 is TGTGCCAGCAGCCGCGGGATGACAGGGGTTAACCAGCCCCGGCATTTT. Residues: CASSRGMTGVNQPRHF.

Comment on this clonotype: A much larger clone lies a single base off, so this may be a read error. V is TRBV4-3 and J is TRBJ2-5; D is unresolved. The length of the CDR3 is 17 residues. Germline-derived CDR1 and CDR2 are LGHNA and YSLEER. V lost 0 bases and J lost 11, with 25 bases in between. CDR3 sequence reads: CASSQDLPSDISYGQYF. CDR3 sequence (DNA): TGCGCCAGCAGCCAAGATCTACCCAGCGACATCTCCTACGGGCAGTACTTC.

This clonotype came up a few times. The V and J genes are TRBV3-1 and TRBJ2-7; unclear D gene. The CDR3 extends over 13 amino acids. Germline V CDR1 and CDR2: LGHDT, YNNKEL (reference sequence). The V gene lost 4 bases and the J gene lost 5 bases, with 12 bases spanning the gap. CDR3 region: CASSRAALNEQYF. Written as DNA, the CDR3 is TGTGCCAGCAGCCGCGCAGCCCTTAACGAGCAGTACTTC.

This clonotype has just a few counts. V is TRBV12-3 or TRBV12-4 and J is TRBJ2-3, with D hard to call. CDR3 length: 13 residues. V was cut by 7 bases and J by 4 bases, with 12 bases left in between. Written as DNA, the CDR3 is TGTGCCAGCAATAAGCGTGGCGCAGATACGCAGTATTTT. Protein: CASNKRGADTQYF.

This clonotype occurred many times. The chain has TRBV20-1 and TRBJ1-2; no clear D gene. The V gene's germline CDR1 is DFQATT and CDR2 SNEGSKA (reference sequence). The CDR3 loop spans 13 amino acids. V was cut by 4 bases and J by 3 bases, with 12 bases left in between. Written as DNA, the CDR3 is TGCAGTGCTAACCCAGGCCAGCACTATGGCTACACCTTC. It translates to CSANPGQHYGYTF.

The rearrangement uses TRBV2 and TRBJ2-1; 11 bases are shared with TRBD2. V dropped 6 bases and J dropped 8; count of bases not matched to a gene: 15. There are 17 residues in the CDR3. Germline CDR1 is SNHLY and CDR2 is FYNNEI. CDR3 nucleotide sequence: TGTGCCAGCAGGGCCCCATTGATAGCGGGAGGGCCCGATGAGCAGTTCTTC. This codes for CASRAPLIAGGPDEQFF.

The V call is TRBV7-2, the J call TRBJ2-1; TRBD1 matches 8 bases. CDR3 length: 16 amino acids. J gave up 8 bases and V 4 bases, and 13 bases lay outside the gene matches. Germline CDR1 is SGHTA and CDR2 is FQGNSA. The CDR3 nucleotides are TGTGCCAGCAGCTCGCCCGCAGGGGGCATTCGGGATGAGCAGTTCTTC. This codes for CASSSPAGGIRDEQFF.

The J gene is TRBJ2-7, the V gene TRBV7-9; TRBD2 matches at 8 bases. The germline gives CDR1 SEHNR, CDR2 FQNEAQ (reference sequence). CDR3 length: 16 amino acids. V lost 5 bases, J lost 2 bases, and 11 bases stayed unmatched. CDR3 protein: CASSQVRGLDTYEQYF. The CDR3 region has the DNA TGTGCCAGCAGCCAGGTCAGGGGACTAGACACCTACGAGCAGTACTTC.

This clonotype was observed a handful of times. This rearrangement joins TRBV6-5 to TRBJ2-3; TRBD2 agrees at 7 bases. CDR1 is MNHEY, CDR2 SVGAGI, per germline. The CDR3 loop spans 14 amino acids. J was trimmed by 4 bases and V by 2 bases; bases with no gene match: 3. The CDR3 loop reads CASSYNREADTQYF. CDR3 coding DNA: TGTGCCAGCAGTTACAACCGGGAGGCAGATACGCAGTATTTT.

This clonotype was seen repeatedly, ten times or more. The V gene is TRBV18, the J gene TRBJ2-3; the D gene is possibly TRBD1 (6 bases). Per germline, CDR1 KGHSH and CDR2 LQKENI. There are 13 residues in the CDR3. Trimming took off 8 bases at V and 3 bases at J, with 12 bases between the two ends. The CDR3 DNA is TGTGCCAGCAGCCCTGGACAGACAGATACGCAGTATTTT. As protein: CASSPGQTDTQYF.

This clonotype was seen ten or more times. The genes are TRBV7-2 and TRBJ2-1; D is perhaps TRBD1 (5 bases). The CDR3 contains 15 residues. The germline gives CDR1 SGHTA, CDR2 FQGNSA. V gave up 4 bases and J gave up 7 bases, with 17 bases separating them. CDR3 region: CASSSRAWGGNEQFF. The CDR3, as DNA: TGTGCCAGCAGCTCCCGAGCCTGGGGCGGAAATGAGCAGTTCTTC.